The rows below give T cell receptor beta chains drawn from one sample of a study of shared clonotypes between healthy human individuals. The table came from immunoSEQ multiplex PCR; TCRdb's copy has only in-frame clones and leaves some out. Of around 510,000 clones in the sample, 95% to 97% were seen once. The sequenced sample consisted of naive CD4+ T cells sorted from blood. The receptors originated from a woman under 40 in good health. Both conserved end residues are part of each CDR3. D genes are given only for firm matches. Only some rows state a clone size, as once, few, many or a class for expanded clones.

TRBJ2-4 | TRBD1 | 19 | TRBV11-2 | - | TGTGCCAGCAGCTTAGTTCTGGACAGGGTTGTTTTAGCCAAAAACATTCAGTACTTC | CASSLVLDRVVLAKNIQYF
TRBJ2-5 | TRBD2 | 14 | TRBV28 | - | TGTGCCAGCAGTTTATACCGGGAGGCGAGGGAGCAGTACTTC | CASSLYREAREQYF
TRBJ2-2 | TRBD2 | 17 | TRBV18 | - | TGTGCCAGCTCACGGACTTACGGACTAGCGGACACCGGGGAGCTGTTTTTT | CASSRTYGLADTGELFF
TRBJ2-1 | TRBD2 | 15 | TRBV28 | - | TGTGCCAGCAGCATGACTAGCGGGGCTTATGGGGAGCAGTTCTTC | CASSMTSGAYGEQFF
TRBJ2-1 | TRBD1 | 17 | TRBV28 | - | TGTGCCAGCAGTTTAGATGATGGACAGGGTCTTTATCATGAGCAGTTCTTC | CASSLDDGQGLYHEQFF
TRBJ2-7 | - | 14 | TRBV19 | - | TGTGCCAGTAGTCGGGACCCTCAATCCGGCGAGCAGTACTTC | CASSRDPQSGEQYF
TRBJ2-5 | TRBD1 | 13 | TRBV9 | - | TGTGCCAGCAGCGCGGACAGGCAAGAGACCCAGTACTTC | CASSADRQETQYF
TRBJ1-5 | - | 16 | TRBV4-1 | - | TGCGCCAGCAGCCAGCAGGGTTTTGTCGGCAATCAGCCCCAGCATTTT | CASSQQGFVGNQPQHF
TRBJ1-1 | - | 12 | TRBV28 | - | TGTGCCAGCAGTATTACTTACACTGAAGCTTTCTTT | CASSITYTEAFF
TRBJ2-7 | - | 14 | TRBV28 | - | TGTGCCAGCAGGGTCCTAGACGCCCCCTACGAGCAGTACTTC | CASRVLDAPYEQYF
TRBJ2-4 | TRBD1 | 13 | TRBV7-2 | - | TGTGCCAGCAGCTTAGCAACAGGGGGGATTCAGTACTTC | CASSLATGGIQYF
TRBJ2-1 | - | 15 | TRBV15 | - | TGTGCCACCAGCACCCTGCGGGGCTCCTACAATGAGCAGTTCTTC | CATSTLRGSYNEQFF
TRBJ2-5 | TRBD1 | 15 | TRBV28 | - | TGTGCCAGCAGTTTATTCTTCGGGACAGAAGAGACCCAGTACTTC | CASSLFFGTEETQYF
TRBJ1-5 | - | 14 | TRBV28 | - | TGTGCCAGCAGTAACGCCTTACAGGTGCAGCCCCAGCATTTT | CASSNALQVQPQHF
TRBJ2-5 | - | 12 | TRBV2 | once | TGTGCCAGCACTTCGAGGCAAGAGACCCAGTACTTC | CASTSRQETQYF
TRBJ1-4 | - | 16 | TRBV27 | - | TGTGCCAGCAGTTTCTCCAGGGTGACGGCTAATGAAAAACTGTTTTTT | CASSFSRVTANEKLFF
TRBJ1-1 | - | 12 | TRBV28 | - | TGTGCCAGCAGTTTTGTTGGGACTGAAGCTTTCTTT | CASSFVGTEAFF
TRBJ1-2 | - | 12 | TRBV5-1 | - | TGCGCCAGCAGCTTGGGTAACTATGGCTACACCTTC | CASSLGNYGYTF
TRBJ2-5 | - | 15 | TRBV4-1 | - | TGCGCCAGCAGCCAAGGTCCCCAGGTATCAGAGACCCAGTACTTC | CASSQGPQVSETQYF
TRBJ1-6 | - | 15 | TRBV7-6 | - | TGTGCCAGCAGCTTCACAGATCAGCTTAATTCACCCCTCCACTTT | CASSFTDQLNSPLHF
TRBJ2-1 | - | 15 | TRBV5-1 | - | TGCGCCAGCAGCAGGGACACGAGCTCCTACAATGAGCAGTTCTTC | CASSRDTSSYNEQFF
TRBJ2-3 | TRBD2 | 12 | TRBV28 | - | TGTGCCAGCAGTTTGACTAGCGGTACGCAGTATTTT | CASSLTSGTQYF
TRBJ2-3 | - | 13 | TRBV14 | - | TGTGCCAGCAGCCGGTTACAGGCTGATACGCAGTATTTT | CASSRLQADTQYF
TRBJ2-1 | TRBD2 | 15 | TRBV6-1 | - | TGTGCCAGCAGTGAAATAGCGGGATCCTACAATGAGCAGTTCTTC | CASSEIAGSYNEQFF
TRBJ2-2 | TRBD1 | 13 | TRBV7-3 | - | TGTGCCAGCAGCTCCCAGGGGGCCGGGGAGCTGTTTTTT | CASSSQGAGELFF
TRBJ2-2 | TRBD1 | 12 | TRBV10-2 | once | TGCGCCAGCGACAGGGGCACCGGGGAGCTGTTTTTT | CASDRGTGELFF
TRBJ2-1 | TRBD2 | 17 | TRBV5-8 | - | TGTGCCAGCAGCCTGGCCTTTACTAGCGGGAGTAGAGATGAGCAGTTCTTC | CASSLAFTSGSRDEQFF
TRBJ2-1 | TRBD2 | 16 | TRBV5-1 | - | TGCGCCAGCAGCCCGGGACTAGCGGGAGGGCATAATGAGCAGTTCTTC | CASSPGLAGGHNEQFF
TRBJ2-3 | - | 11 | TRBV19 | - | TGTGCCAGTAAAGCCCCAGATACGCAGTATTTT | CASKAPDTQYF
TRBJ1-2 | TRBD1 | 14 | TRBV18 | - | TGTGCCAGCTCCATCGACAGGGAGAACTATGGCTACACCTTC | CASSIDRENYGYTF
TRBJ1-5 | - | 12 | TRBV28 | - | TGTGCCAGCAGTAATGCGGCGCAGCCCCAGCATTTT | CASSNAAQPQHF
TRBJ1-1 | - | 12 | TRBV28 | - | TGTGCCAGCAGCCCACCGGGACGGGAAGCTTTCTTT | CASSPPGREAFF